The 6 T cell receptor beta chains below all came from one sample that was sequenced in a study of PD-L1 blockade in urothelial cancer. This table comes from immunoSEQ multiplex PCR, and its TCRdb copy is limited to in-frame clones, with some not included. The sample yields some 120,000 clones, roughly 90% seen once. Time point of the sample: peripheral blood 6 weeks after treatment start. The sequencing here drew on PBMCs, taken around atezolizumab (anti-PD-L1) treatment. The source is a man aged 60 to 75 with urothelial cancer.

The chain links TRBV5-6 to TRBJ1-1; tentative D call: TRBD1 (6 bases). The CDR3 has 15 amino acids. V dropped 4 bases and J dropped 0 bases, with 13 bases sitting between them. CDR1 is SGHDT, CDR2 YYEEEE, per germline. DNA of the CDR3: TGTGCCAGCAGCGCTGGGGGGGGCCTGAACACTGAAGCTTTCTTT. Protein product: CASSAGGGLNTEAFF.

The chain joins TRBV19 to TRBJ1-1; 7 nucleotides match TRBD1. J was trimmed by 3 bases and V by 5 bases; bases with no gene match: 3. The CDR3 totals 13 residues. Per germline, CDR1 LNHDA and CDR2 SQIVND (reference sequence). CDR3 nucleotide sequence: TGTGCCAGTAGTTTCACAGGGGACACTGAAGCTTTCTTT. It encodes CASSFTGDTEAFF.

V is TRBV18 and J is TRBJ2-7; D call uncertain. Germline-derived CDR1 and CDR2 are KGHSH and LQKENI. Trimming stripped 3 bases from V and 3 bases from J, with 9 bases between. CDR3 size: 13 residues. The CDR3 DNA follows: TGTGCCAGCTCACCTCTCGGCGGCTACGAGCAGTACTTC. Translating gives CASSPLGGYEQYF. Filled out from reference TRBV18 and TRBJ2-7, the complete variable domain reads NAGVMQNPRHLVRRRGQEARLRCSPMKGHSHVYWYRQLPEEGLKFMVYLQKENIIDESGMPKERFSAEFPKEGPSILRIQQVVRGDSAAYFCASSPLGGYEQYFGPGTRLTVT.

The gene calls are TRBV5-1 and TRBJ2-7; 9 bases align to TRBD2. CDR1 is SGHRS and CDR2 is YFSETQ in the germline V gene. The V segment lost 7 bases and the J segment 2 bases; nucleotides outside the gene matches: 10. The CDR3 extends over 15 amino acids. The CDR3 DNA reads TGCGCCAGCGGGTTAGCGGGAGCAGGCCCCTACGAGCAGTACTTC. It encodes CASGLAGAGPYEQYF.

The chain's CDR3 is CASSQERYRGVEKLFF. The CDR3 DNA reads as TGCGCCAGCAGCCAAGAACGCTACAGGGGAGTTGAAAAACTGTTTTTT. The rearrangement uses TRBV4-1 and TRBJ1-4; 7 bases are shared with TRBD1. Unmatched junction bases numbered 8, after V lost 0 bases and J lost 7 bases. Per the germline V gene, CDR1 is MGHRA and CDR2 is YSYEKL. The CDR3 totals 16 residues.

The chain combines TRBV4-1 with TRBJ1-5; D unresolved. This CDR3 has 13 residues. The germline gives CDR1 MGHRA, CDR2 YSYEKL. The V end was cut by 0 bases, the J end by 6 bases, with 6 bases between. The CDR3 DNA follows: TGCGCCAGCAGCCAAGAACTGCGTCAGCCCCAGCATTTT. Translation: CASSQELRQPQHF.